This T cell receptor (beta chain) was recorded in a study of CD8+ T cells in alopecia areata. General observations from the study: Sharing of TCR sequences between patients (possibly for HLA-related reasons) was less clear than in mice. Higher clonality than in normal scalp was seen in lesional scalp, especially alopecia totalis/universalis.

Worth noting for this clone: The target antigen is unknown.

The V end lost 1 base, the J end lost 4 bases, and 20 bases lay between the germline ends. Germline V gene data show CDR1 as SGDLS and CDR2 as YYNGEE. The CDR3 is 18 amino acids. Alopecia areata patients had lesional scalp punch biopsies and peripheral blood taken from them. CD4+ and CD8+ T cells were sorted from PBMCs stained for CD3, CD4 and CD8. RNA was isolated and reverse transcribed to cDNA, the sequencing template. The repertoire was sequenced with immunoSEQ multiplex PCR; TCRdb's copy has only in-frame clones and lacks some. The sample lists 140,000 to 150,000 clones, over 45% occurring once. This receptor was taken from a human donor with alopecia areata. The rearrangement links TRBV9 to TRBJ2-2; perhaps TRBD2 as D (6 bases). Sequenced: CD4+ T cells sorted from blood. In DNA form, the CDR3 reads TGTGCCAGCAGCGTAACGGGGAGGAACCGGGGCGGCACCGGGGAGCTGTTTTTT. The encoded protein is CASSVTGRNRGGTGELFF.